This T cell receptor (beta chain) was profiled in a study of blood T cell repertoires in COVID-19 (dated by TCRdb to the early 2020s). Study-level background: Samples from collaborators originated in the United States, Italy and Spain and spanned both the acute and convalescent phases of COVID-19. The material from the prospective study consisted of cDNA or gDNA derived from T cells, B-cell-depleted T cells, or PBMCs. The dataset comprised deeply sampled blood TCRbeta repertoires from subjects exposed to, actively infected with, or recovered from COVID-19. A freely available public database, intended as a resource for researchers studying the immune response to SARS-CoV-2, is where the repertoires were released. Samples came from the ongoing ImmuneRACE study (first 160 participants) plus 1,254 subjects from 6 global collaborators. A de-identified subject ID, COVID-19 status, age in years and sex were almost always included in the sample metadata. HLA class I and class II types, where available, came from metadata supplied by the sample provider rather than from assay-based typing.

Each collaborating institution followed its own protocols to collect whole blood in K2EDTA tubes. For TCRbeta analysis, collaborators shipped samples in one of three forms: frozen whole blood, isolated PBMCs, or DNA extracted from either of those sample types. TCRbeta CDR3 regions were amplified from genomic DNA using the immunoSEQ Assay, a bias-controlled multiplex PCR. Regarding the original processing steps: The number of nucleated cells in each sample was estimated from the amplification of reference gene primers within the assay. To quantify the absolute abundance of each unique TCRbeta CDR3 rearrangement, sequence reads were collapsed and filtered. For each sample, productive Simpson clonality was calculated by taking the square root of Simpson's diversity index across productive rearrangements. Held by TCRdb, this immuneACCESS table contains in-frame sequences only and omits some clones. Under half of the omission traces to an unresolved V gene where checked; the cause of the rest is unknown. That table supplies the V and J calls and clone size; D and trimming were determined from the DNA. The sample table records about 76,000 clones; roughly nine tenths of these occur just once. Of the sample, about a tenth is held by the ten largest clones.

The paper as a whole reports these results and caveats: How much clinical and demographic metadata was included differed by source and by participant, and the metadata was provided uncurated.

Turning to this clone: Its target antigen remains unknown. Per-nucleotide qualities are absent, and no much larger clonotype sits a single base away.

Specimen: peripheral blood. The receptor was isolated from a human donor in a cohort sampled during active COVID-19.

The sequenced DNA: TGTGCCAGCAGTGAAAGGGGGCTTAGGACAGTGGTTACGCAGTATTTT. Its protein is CASSERGLRTVVTQYF. Recombination linked TRBV2 to TRBJ2-3, and 7 bases in between align with TRBD1. Reading the germline V gene gives CDR1 SNHLY and CDR2 FYNNEI. V ends up 2 bases short and J 8 bases short, with an unmatched junction base count of 13. From cysteine to phenylalanine, the CDR3 is 16 amino acids long. Only CDR3 DNA remains: 48 bases, in frame from the first base.